What follows are 14 T cell receptor beta chains derived from one specimen sequenced in a study of CD8 T cells in Susac syndrome (dated by TCRdb to the late 2010s). The method was the immunoSEQ multiplex PCR assay. RNA was extracted using the RNeasy kit, and roughly 0.5 to 1 microgram was reverse transcribed with random hexamers. In TCRdb, the public reads were trimmed at Q25 with fastp and aligned with MiXCR, with productive beta chains retained. All rows with the same CDR3 protein become a single entry with the most common DNA and genes. A total of approximately 150,000 distinct CDR3 sequences appear in this sample, roughly 94% of them only once. Together, the top ten hold 0.07% to 0.1% of the sample. The sample comprised CD4+ T cells from PBMCs. The receptors derive from a human donor in good health.

The chain uses TRBV5-6 and TRBJ1-2; no clear D. The V end lost 6 bases, the J end lost 8 bases, and 14 bases lay between the germline ends. The CDR3 is 12 residues long. Germline V CDR1 and CDR2: SGHDT, YYEEEE. In DNA form, the CDR3 reads TGTGCCAGCACCAAACTGGAGGACGGCTACACCTTC. As protein: CASTKLEDGYTF. Combining the CDR3 with reference TRBV5-6 and TRBJ1-2 gives the whole variable domain DAGVTQSPTHLIKTRGQQVTLRCSPKSGHDTVSWYQQALGQGPQFIFQYYEEEERQRGNFPDRFSGHQFPNYSSELNVNALLLGDSALYLCASTKLEDGYTFGSGTRLTVV.

This rearrangement joins TRBV20-1 to TRBJ2-7; 8 nucleotides agree with TRBD2. The CDR3 is made up of 14 amino acids. The germline gives CDR1 DFQATT, CDR2 SNEGSKA (reference sequence). The ends lost 1 base at V and 6 bases at J; junction bases unmatched: 8. CDR3 region: CSARGLAGSFEQYF. CDR3 sequence (DNA): TGCAGTGCTAGAGGGCTAGCGGGTTCGTTCGAGCAGTACTTC.

This clonotype was found once. The gene calls are TRBV27 and TRBJ2-2; 11 bases are a match to TRBD2. This CDR3 comprises 17 residues. The germline gives CDR1 MNHEY, CDR2 SMNVEV (reference sequence). V lost 2 bases, J lost 4 bases, and 6 bases stayed unmatched. This CDR3 reads CASSLTTSGRGTGELFF. The CDR3 DNA reads as TGTGCCAGCAGTTTAACCACTAGCGGGAGAGGCACCGGGGAGCTGTTTTTT.

The chain links TRBV5-4 to TRBJ2-7, with D possibly matching TRBD1 (5 bases). Per the germline V gene, CDR1 is SGHNT and CDR2 is YYREEE (reference sequence). The CDR3 is made up of 14 amino acids. V lost 0 bases and J 2 bases, leaving 9 bases between the germline ends. CDR3 nucleotide sequence: TGTGCCAGCAGCTTGGAGCCCAGGGCCTACGAGCAGTACTTC. Protein product: CASSLEPRAYEQYF.

V is TRBV20-1 and J is TRBJ2-3; 13 positions agree with TRBD2. The CDR3 loop spans 17 amino acids. The V gene end was trimmed by 3 bases and the J gene end by 2 bases; junction bases not matched to a gene: 8. CDR1 and CDR2 from the germline V gene are DFQATT and SNEGSKA (reference sequence). CDR3 DNA sequence: TGCAGTGCTAGCCCCGGGACTAGCGGGATCAACACAGATACGCAGTATTTT. Protein: CSASPGTSGINTDTQYF.

The chain recombines TRBV9 with TRBJ2-7; D ambiguous. Germline CDR1 reads SGDLS; CDR2 reads YYNGEE. V was trimmed by 0 bases and J by 3 bases, leaving 10 bases between them. This CDR3 is 14 amino acids long. CDR3 region: CASSVDHSSYEQYF. For the CDR3, the DNA is TGTGCCAGCAGCGTAGATCACAGCAGCTACGAGCAGTACTTC.

The chain carries TRBV20-1 and TRBJ1-5, with TRBD1 as a possible D gene (6 bases). V lost 5 bases to trimming and J lost 5 bases, with 13 bases between them. The V gene's germline CDR1 is DFQATT and CDR2 SNEGSKA (reference sequence). The CDR3 sequence is 13 residues long. CDR3 sequence reads: CSALRDNDQPQHF. Here the CDR3 DNA reads TGCAGTGCTCTCCGGGACAACGATCAGCCCCAGCATTTT.

The chain joins TRBV29-1 to TRBJ1-1; no definite D call. The germline V and J ends were trimmed by 7 bases and 3 bases, with 6 bases remaining between them. CDR1 and CDR2 (germline): SQVTM, ANQGSEA. The CDR3 is 10 residues long. The CDR3 reads CSALDTEAFF. For the CDR3, the DNA is TGCAGCGCCCTGGACACTGAAGCTTTCTTT. Variable domain in full (rest from reference TRBV29-1 and TRBJ1-1): SAVISQKPSRDICQRGTSLTIQCQVDSQVTMMFWYRQQPGQSLTLIATANQGSEATYESGFVIDKFPISRPNLTFSTLTVSNMSPEDSSIYLCSALDTEAFFGQGTRLTVV.

This chain uses TRBV4-2 with TRBJ1-3; D gene uncertain. Per the germline V gene, CDR1 is LGHNA and CDR2 is YNFKEQ. This CDR3 is 15 amino acids long. V lost 4 bases, J lost 0 bases, and 10 bases lay in between. CDR3 residues: CASSPGSNSGNTIYF. CDR3 nucleotides: TGTGCCAGCAGCCCCGGGTCGAACTCTGGAAACACCATATATTTT.

The V gene is TRBV12-3 or TRBV12-4, the J gene TRBJ1-1; D is possibly TRBD1 (6 bases). CDR3 size: 14 residues. The V and J ends lost 5 bases and 4 bases respectively, with 14 bases between them. The CDR3 region has the DNA TGTGCCAGCAGTCTCAGGGGATCCCTCACTGAAGCTTTCTTT. Residues: CASSLRGSLTEAFF.

J is TRBJ1-2 and V is TRBV2; a possible D gene is TRBD1 (5 bases). The germline V and J ends were trimmed by 4 bases and 3 bases, with 15 bases remaining between them. The germline V gene has CDR1 SNHLY and CDR2 FYNNEI. The CDR3 runs to 15 residues. The CDR3 protein is CASSVPGLGDYGYTF. Here the CDR3 DNA reads TGTGCCAGCAGTGTACCGGGACTAGGGGACTATGGCTACACCTTC.

The chain has TRBV29-1 and TRBJ2-3; the D gene is possibly TRBD1 (5 bases). CDR3 length: 13 residues. V was trimmed by 2 bases and J by 3 bases, leaving 9 bases between them. Germline CDR1 and CDR2: SQVTM and ANQGSEA. For the CDR3, the DNA is TGCAGCGTTGAAATGCCAGGGACAGATACGCAGTATTTT. Translated: CSVEMPGTDTQYF.

J is TRBJ2-7 and V is TRBV19; 7 bases map to TRBD1. J lost 2 bases, V lost 6 bases, and 7 bases had no gene match. The CDR3 extends over 14 amino acids. Germline V gene data show CDR1 as LNHDA and CDR2 as SQIVND (reference sequence). Here the CDR3 reads CASRQEDRAYEQYF. CDR3 DNA sequence: TGTGCCAGTAGGCAGGAAGACAGGGCCTACGAGCAGTACTTC.

The chain is built from TRBV28 and TRBJ2-1, with D possibly TRBD1 on 5 matching bases. Trimming removed 4 bases from V and 3 bases from J, with 7 bases in between. From germline, CDR1 is MDHEN and CDR2 SYDVKM. CDR3 length equals 13 residues. Written as DNA, the CDR3 is TGTGCCAGCAGTTCAGACAGCTACAATGAGCAGTTCTTC. Residues: CASSSDSYNEQFF.